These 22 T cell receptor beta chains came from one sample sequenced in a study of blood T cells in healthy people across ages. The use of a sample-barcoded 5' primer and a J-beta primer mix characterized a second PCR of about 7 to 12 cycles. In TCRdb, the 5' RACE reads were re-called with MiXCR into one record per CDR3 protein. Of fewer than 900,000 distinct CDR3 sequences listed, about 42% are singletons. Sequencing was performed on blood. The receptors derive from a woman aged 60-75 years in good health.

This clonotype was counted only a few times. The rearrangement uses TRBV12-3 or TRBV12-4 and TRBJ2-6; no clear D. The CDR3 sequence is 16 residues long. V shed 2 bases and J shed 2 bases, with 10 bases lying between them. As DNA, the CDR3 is TGTGCCAGCAGTTTACTTCCAACCCCTGGGGCCAACGTCCTGACTTTC. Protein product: CASSLLPTPGANVLTF.

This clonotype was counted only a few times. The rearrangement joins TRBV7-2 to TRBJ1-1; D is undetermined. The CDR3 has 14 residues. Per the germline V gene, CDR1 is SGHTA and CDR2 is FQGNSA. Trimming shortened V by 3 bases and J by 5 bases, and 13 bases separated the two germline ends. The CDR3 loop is CASSFETHGTEAFF. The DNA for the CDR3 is TGTGCCAGCAGCTTTGAGACCCATGGAACTGAAGCTTTCTTT.

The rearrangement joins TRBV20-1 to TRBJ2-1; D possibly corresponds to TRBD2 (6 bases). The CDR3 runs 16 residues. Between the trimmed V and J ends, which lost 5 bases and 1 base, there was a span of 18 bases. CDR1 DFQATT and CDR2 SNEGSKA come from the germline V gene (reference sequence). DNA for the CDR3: TGCAGTGCTGCCATTAGCGGAGGAACGTCCTACAATGAGCAGTTCTTC. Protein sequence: CSAAISGGTSYNEQFF.

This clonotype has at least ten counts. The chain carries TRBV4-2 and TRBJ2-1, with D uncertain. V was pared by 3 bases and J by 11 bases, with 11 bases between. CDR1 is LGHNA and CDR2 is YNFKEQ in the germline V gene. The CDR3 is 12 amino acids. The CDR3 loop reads CASSQNDEKQFF. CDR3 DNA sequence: TGTGCCAGCAGCCAGAATGACGAGAAGCAGTTCTTC.

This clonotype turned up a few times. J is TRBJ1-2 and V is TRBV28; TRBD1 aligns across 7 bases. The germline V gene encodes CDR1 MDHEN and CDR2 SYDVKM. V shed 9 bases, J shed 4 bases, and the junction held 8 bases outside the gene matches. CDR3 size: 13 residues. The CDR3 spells CASTDRVGYGYTF. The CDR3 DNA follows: TGTGCCAGTACTGACAGGGTCGGCTATGGCTACACCTTC.

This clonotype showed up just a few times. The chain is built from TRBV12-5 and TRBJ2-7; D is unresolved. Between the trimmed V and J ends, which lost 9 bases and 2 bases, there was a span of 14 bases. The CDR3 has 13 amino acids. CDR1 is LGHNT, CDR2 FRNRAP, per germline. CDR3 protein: CASLPRRPYEQYF. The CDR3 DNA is TGTGCTAGCCTCCCTCGGCGGCCCTACGAGCAGTACTTC.

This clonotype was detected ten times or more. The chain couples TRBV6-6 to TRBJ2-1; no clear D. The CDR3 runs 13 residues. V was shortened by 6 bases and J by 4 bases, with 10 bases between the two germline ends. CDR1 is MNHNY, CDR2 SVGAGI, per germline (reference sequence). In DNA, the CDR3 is TGTGCCAGCAGCCCCGCCGGTTACAATGAGCAGTTCTTC. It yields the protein CASSPAGYNEQFF.

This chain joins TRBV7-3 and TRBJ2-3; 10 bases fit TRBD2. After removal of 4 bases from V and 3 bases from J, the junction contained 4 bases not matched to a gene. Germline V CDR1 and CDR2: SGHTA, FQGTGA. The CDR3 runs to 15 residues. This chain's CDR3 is CASSWGAGGTDTQYF. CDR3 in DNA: TGTGCCAGCAGCTGGGGAGCGGGAGGGACAGATACGCAGTATTTT.

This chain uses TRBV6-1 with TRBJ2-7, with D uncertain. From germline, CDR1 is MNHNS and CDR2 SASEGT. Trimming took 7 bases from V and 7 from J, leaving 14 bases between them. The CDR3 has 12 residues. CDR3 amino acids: CASTLSYNEQYF. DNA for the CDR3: TGTGCCAGCACTCTCTCCTACAATGAGCAGTACTTC.

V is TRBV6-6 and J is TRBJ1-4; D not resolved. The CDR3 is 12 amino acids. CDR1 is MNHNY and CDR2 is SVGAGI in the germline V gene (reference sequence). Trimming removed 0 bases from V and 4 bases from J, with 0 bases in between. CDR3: CASSYSNEKLFF. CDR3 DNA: TGTGCCAGCAGTTACTCTAATGAAAAACTGTTTTTT.

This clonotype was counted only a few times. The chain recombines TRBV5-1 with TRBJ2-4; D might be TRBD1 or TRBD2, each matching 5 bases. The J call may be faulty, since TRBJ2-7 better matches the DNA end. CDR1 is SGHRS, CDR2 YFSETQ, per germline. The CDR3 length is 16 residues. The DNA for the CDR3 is TGCGCCAGCAGCCCATTGCCCGGGGACCCTACGGACGAGCAGTACTTC. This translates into CASSPLPGDPTDEQYF.

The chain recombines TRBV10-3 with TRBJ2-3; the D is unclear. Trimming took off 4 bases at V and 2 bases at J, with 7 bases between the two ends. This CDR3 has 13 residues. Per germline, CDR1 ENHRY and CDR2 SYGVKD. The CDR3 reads CAISGRFTDTQYF. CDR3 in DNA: TGTGCCATCAGTGGCAGGTTCACAGATACGCAGTATTTT.

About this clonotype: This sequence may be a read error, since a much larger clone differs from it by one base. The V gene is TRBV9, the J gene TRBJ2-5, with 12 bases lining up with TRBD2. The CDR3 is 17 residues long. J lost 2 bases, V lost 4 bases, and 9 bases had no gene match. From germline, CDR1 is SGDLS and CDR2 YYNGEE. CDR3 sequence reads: CASSTTSGRGRQETQYF. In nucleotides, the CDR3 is TGTGCCAGCAGCACGACTAGCGGGAGAGGGCGTCAAGAGACCCAGTACTTC.

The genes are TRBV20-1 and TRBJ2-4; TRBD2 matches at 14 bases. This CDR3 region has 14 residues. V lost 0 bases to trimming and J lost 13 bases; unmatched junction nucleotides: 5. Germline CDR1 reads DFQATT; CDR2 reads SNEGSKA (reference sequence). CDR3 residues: CSARDRGLAGEQYF. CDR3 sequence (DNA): TGCAGTGCTAGAGATCGGGGACTAGCGGGGGAGCAGTACTTC.

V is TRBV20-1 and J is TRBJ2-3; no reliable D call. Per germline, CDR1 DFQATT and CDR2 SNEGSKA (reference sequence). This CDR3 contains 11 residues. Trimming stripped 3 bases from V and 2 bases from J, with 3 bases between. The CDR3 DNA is TGCAGTGCTAGCTACACAGATACGCAGTATTTT. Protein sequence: CSASYTDTQYF.

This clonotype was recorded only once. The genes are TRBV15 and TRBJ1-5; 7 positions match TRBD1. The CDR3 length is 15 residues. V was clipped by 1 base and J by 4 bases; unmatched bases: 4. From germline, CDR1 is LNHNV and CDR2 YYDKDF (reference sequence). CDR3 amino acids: CATSRAAGQNQPQHF. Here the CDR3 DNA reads TGTGCCACCAGCAGAGCCGCGGGACAGAATCAGCCCCAGCATTTT.

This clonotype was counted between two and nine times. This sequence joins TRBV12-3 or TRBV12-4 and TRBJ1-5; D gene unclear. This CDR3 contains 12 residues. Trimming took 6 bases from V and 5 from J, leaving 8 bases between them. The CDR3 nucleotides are TGTGCCAGCAGCCACGGGGATCAGCCCCAGCATTTT. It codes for CASSHGDQPQHF.

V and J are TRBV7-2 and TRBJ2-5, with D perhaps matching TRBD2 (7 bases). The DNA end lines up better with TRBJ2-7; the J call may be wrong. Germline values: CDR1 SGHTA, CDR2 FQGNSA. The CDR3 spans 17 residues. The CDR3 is CASSVVRGEGRLDEQYF. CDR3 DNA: TGTGCCAGCAGCGTAGTGAGGGGGGAGGGCCGTTTGGACGAGCAGTACTTC.

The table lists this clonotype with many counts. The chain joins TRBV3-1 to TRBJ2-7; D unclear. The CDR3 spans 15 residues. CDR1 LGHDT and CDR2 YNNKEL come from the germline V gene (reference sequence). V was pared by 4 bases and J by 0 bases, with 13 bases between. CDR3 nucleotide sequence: TGTGCCAGCAGCCCCTACATGGAGAGCTCCTACGAGCAGTACTTC. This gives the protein CASSPYMESSYEQYF.

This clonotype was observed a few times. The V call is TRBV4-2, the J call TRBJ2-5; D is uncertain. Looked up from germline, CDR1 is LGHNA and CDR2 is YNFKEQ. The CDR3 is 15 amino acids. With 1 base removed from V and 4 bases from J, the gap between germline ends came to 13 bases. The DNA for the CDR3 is TGTGCCAGCAGCCAAGGGGCCCGACGAGGAGAGACCCAGTACTTC. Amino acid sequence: CASSQGARRGETQYF.

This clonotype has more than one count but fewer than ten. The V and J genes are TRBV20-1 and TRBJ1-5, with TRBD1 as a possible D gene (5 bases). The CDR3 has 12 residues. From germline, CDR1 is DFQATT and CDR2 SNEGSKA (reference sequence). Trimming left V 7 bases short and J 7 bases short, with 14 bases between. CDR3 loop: CSGHRSGQPQHF. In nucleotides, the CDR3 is TGCAGTGGACACAGGAGTGGGCAGCCCCAGCATTTT.

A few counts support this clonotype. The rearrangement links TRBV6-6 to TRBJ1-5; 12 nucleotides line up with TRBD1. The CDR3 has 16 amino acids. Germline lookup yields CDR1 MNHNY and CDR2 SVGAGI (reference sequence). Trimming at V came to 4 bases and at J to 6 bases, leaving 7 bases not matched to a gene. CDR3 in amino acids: CASSSRDRGQGQPQHF. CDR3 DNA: TGTGCCAGCAGTTCCCGGGACAGGGGGCAGGGTCAGCCCCAGCATTTT.